The source of this T cell receptor beta chain is a study of response to subunit inactivated influenza vaccine. TCRdb re-derived calls from the RT-PCR reads in MiXCR, one entry per CDR3 protein. Of hundreds of thousands of distinct CDR3 sequences listed, about 17% are singletons. The germline CDR1 and CDR2 sequences are SGHDN and FVKESK. The length of the CDR3 is 13 residues. The J segment lost 7 bases and the V segment lost 4 bases, leaving 2 bases of the junction unmatched. This clonotype has at least ten counts. This sequence joins TRBV14 and TRBJ2-1, with 9 positions matching TRBD1. Sequenced material: CD4+ T cells sorted from PBMCs, taken approximately 25 months after vaccination. This clonotype was obtained from a man aged 45 to 75 who received an inactivated influenza vaccine. The CDR3 protein is CASSPQGANEQFF. CDR3 coding DNA: TGTGCCAGCAGCCCACAGGGGGCTAATGAGCAGTTCTTC.